This TCR beta chain is from a study of patients and donors after allogeneic stem cell transplantation. A note on this clonotype: One end of the junction is discordant with germline, which a read error may explain.

TCRdb passed the RT-PCR reads through MiXCR, listing each CDR3 protein once. This sample carries roughly 200,000 distinct CDR3 sequences, around two fifths of them seen once, and the ten largest clones take about 9.9%. Germline V gives CDR1 ENHRY, CDR2 SYGVKD. The CDR3 has 11 amino acids. The gene calls are TRBV10-3 and TRBJ2-7; 14 bases align to TRBD2. The specimen was blood, either unsorted or a sorted T cell fraction (not recorded which). The sequence was collected from a human donor who was either an allogeneic HSCT recipient or a stem cell or donor lymphocyte infusion donor (not recorded which). It is not recorded whose cells these are; they may come from a transplant donor. The CDR3 DNA reads as TGTGCCATCAAAGGAAGGACTAGCGGGGGGTTC. It yields the protein CAIKGRTSGGF.